Listed below are T cell receptor beta chains from one sample, sequenced in a study of blood T cells in healthy people across ages. One entry per CDR3 protein results from TCRdb running MiXCR on the 5' RACE reads. The sample holds hundreds of thousands of distinct CDR3 sequences; roughly 32% are singletons and the top ten take over 15%. The specimen sequenced was blood. Every receptor here comes from a woman older than 75 in good health. CDR3s include the opening cysteine and the closing phenylalanine or tryptophan. A D gene is named only where the DNA matches it firmly. Where a row states a size, it is once, few, many or the class of an expanded clone; other rows omit it.

j_call	d_call	v_call	clone_size	cdr3_aa	cdr3_nt
TRBJ2-3	TRBD2	TRBV27	.	CASSRTSGGCHTQYF	TGTGCCAGCAGCCGAACTAGCGGGGGGTGCCATACGCAGTATTTT
TRBJ2-2	.	TRBV9	few	CASSVSLFGELFF	TGTGCCAGCAGCGTATCCCTCTTCGGGGAGCTGTTTTTT
TRBJ2-7	TRBD2	TRBV5-1	many	CASSLRSSGGYEQYF	TGCGCCAGCAGCTTGCGGTCTAGCGGGGGCTACGAGCAGTACTTC
TRBJ1-4	.	TRBV6-1	.	CASSLQGGRDEKLFF	TGTGCCAGCAGCCTACAAGGCGGAAGAGACGAAAAACTGTTTTTT
TRBJ2-5	.	TRBV7-2	.	CASSPKRRVSVRETQYF	TGTGCCAGCAGCCCCAAGCGCAGGGTCTCTGTTCGGGAGACCCAGTACTTC
TRBJ1-6	.	TRBV12-3/TRBV12-4	.	CASRKQPSLLHF	TGTGCCAGCAGAAAACAGCCTTCACTCCTCCACTTT
TRBJ2-7	.	TRBV5-1	many	CASSLIRGHEQYF	TGCGCCAGCAGCCTGATCAGGGGCCACGAGCAGTACTTC
TRBJ2-2	.	TRBV6-2/TRBV6-3	.	CASTTFQGRARTGELFF	TGTGCCAGCACTACATTCCAGGGGAGGGCCCGCACCGGGGAGCTGTTTTTT
TRBJ1-4	.	TRBV12-3/TRBV12-4	.	CASSARGGPNEKLFF	TGTGCCAGCAGCGCCCGGGGGGGGCCAAATGAAAAACTGTTTTTT
TRBJ1-5	TRBD1	TRBV12-3/TRBV12-4	many	CASRTGGNQPQHF	TGTGCCAGCAGGACAGGGGGCAATCAGCCCCAGCATTTT
TRBJ2-1	.	TRBV30	many	CALQRFTGNEQFF	TGTGCCTTACAGCGGTTCACGGGAAATGAGCAGTTCTTC
TRBJ1-5	.	TRBV6-2/TRBV6-3	many	CASSSPGGRNQPQHF	TGTGCCAGCAGTTCCCCCGGCGGGCGCAATCAGCCCCAGCATTTT
TRBJ1-2	.	TRBV21-1	.	CASSGSKGQGAVRYGYTF	TGTGCCAGCAGCGGAAGTAAGGGACAGGGGGCGGTTAGGTATGGCTACACCTTC
TRBJ2-7	TRBD2	TRBV2	many	CASTPGLAGFRSYEQYF	TGTGCCAGCACCCCGGGACTAGCGGGGTTCCGCTCCTACGAGCAGTACTTC
TRBJ2-1	TRBD1	TRBV18	many	CASSPPWTGVGNEQFF	TGTGCCAGCTCACCACCCTGGACAGGGGTAGGCAATGAGCAGTTCTTC